Shown below are 9 T cell receptor beta chains from a single sample sequenced in a study of blood T cell repertoires in COVID-19. The assay was immunoSEQ multiplex PCR, and TCRdb's table has in-frame clones only and misses some. The data contain around 450,000 clones, 87% of them singletons. Sequenced material: PBMCs or T cells enriched from blood (not recorded which). The receptors stem from a woman aged 18-29 years who had recovered from COVID-19.

The V and J genes are TRBV18 and TRBJ2-7, with a weak D call TRBD1 (6 bases). CDR1 and CDR2 (germline): KGHSH, LQKENI. The CDR3 consists of 16 residues. The V end was cut by 1 base, the J end by 4 bases, with 17 bases between. The CDR3 DNA reads as TGTGCCAGCTCACCACAACAGGGCCTGCAGCCTTACGAGCAGTACTTC. This encodes CASSPQQGLQPYEQYF.

The genes are TRBV11-2 and TRBJ2-1; perhaps TRBD2 as D (7 bases). The CDR3 runs to 14 residues. The V gene lost 5 bases and the J gene lost 10 bases, with 18 bases spanning the gap. Germline V gene data show CDR1 as SGHAT and CDR2 as FQNNGV. As DNA, the CDR3 is TGTGCCAGCAGCCCCGAGGGGGGGGCGCGAGAGCAGTTCTTC. Amino acid sequence: CASSPEGGAREQFF.

The rearrangement joins TRBV7-2 to TRBJ2-1; TRBD2 aligns across 9 bases. The germline V gene has CDR1 SGHTA and CDR2 FQGNSA. After removal of 4 bases from V and 6 bases from J, the junction contained 13 bases not matched to a gene. This CDR3 region has 17 residues. CDR3 nucleotides: TGTGCCAGCAGCTCCCAGCGGGGGGCGGGGCATCTCAATGAGCAGTTCTTC. This translates into CASSSQRGAGHLNEQFF.

V gene TRBV6-1 combines with J gene TRBJ1-6; D possibly corresponds to TRBD1 (5 bases). This CDR3 spans 15 amino acids. Germline CDR1 and CDR2: MNHNS and SASEGT. V lost 3 bases and J 14 bases, leaving 20 bases between the germline ends. DNA of the CDR3: TGTGCCAGCAGTGACCTGGGACCGGGAGTAGGGACCCTCCACTTT. As protein: CASSDLGPGVGTLHF.

This chain links TRBV5-1 with TRBJ1-1; possible D gene TRBD1, 5 bases. Trimming took 0 bases from V and 4 from J, leaving 10 bases between them. The CDR3 has 14 residues. CDR1 SGHRS and CDR2 YFSETQ come from the germline V gene. The chain's CDR3 is CASSLGMGGTEAFF. The DNA for the CDR3 is TGCGCCAGCAGCTTGGGGATGGGGGGCACTGAAGCTTTCTTT.

V and J are TRBV19 and TRBJ2-5; 12 positions match TRBD2. CDR3 length: 16 residues. The germline V gene encodes CDR1 LNHDA and CDR2 SQIVND (reference sequence). J was trimmed by 2 bases and V by 3 bases; bases with no gene match: 4. This chain's CDR3 is CASSIALAGGQETQYF. The CDR3 nucleotides are TGTGCCAGTAGTATCGCTCTAGCGGGGGGGCAAGAGACCCAGTACTTC.

CDR3 sequence: CASSLAQTVEAFF. The CDR3 DNA reads TGTGCCAGCAGCTTAGCCCAAACAGTTGAAGCTTTCTTT. The chain recombines TRBV7-9 with TRBJ1-1; no firm D call. The CDR3 spans 13 residues. CDR1 SEHNR and CDR2 FQNEAQ come from the germline V gene (reference sequence). Trimming removed 0 bases from V and 7 bases from J, with 9 bases in between.

The chain is built from TRBV19 and TRBJ2-2, with D perhaps TRBD1 (5 bases). The CDR3 runs 12 residues. The V gene lost 5 bases and the J gene lost 7 bases, with 8 bases spanning the gap. The germline V gene has CDR1 LNHDA and CDR2 SQIVND (reference sequence). The CDR3 bases are TGTGCCAGTAGTTTCAGGGTCGGGGAGCTGTTTTTT. Translating gives CASSFRVGELFF.

The chain carries TRBV5-1 and TRBJ1-4, with 12 bases aligning to TRBD1. The CDR3 contains 17 residues. V lost 1 base to trimming and J lost 7 bases; unmatched junction nucleotides: 8. The germline CDR1 and CDR2 sequences are SGHRS and YFSETQ. CDR3 protein: CASSLNPGQGAREKLFF. CDR3 nucleotides: TGCGCCAGCAGCTTGAACCCGGGACAGGGGGCGCGTGAAAAACTGTTTTTT.